This T cell receptor (beta chain) was recorded in a study of blood T cell repertoires in COVID-19. Overall study context: Some COVID-19 samples were acute and others convalescent; all came from the United States, Italy and Spain. PBMCs, B-cell-depleted T cells, or T cells provided the cDNA or gDNA that made up the material.

The V gene lost 5 bases and the J gene lost 1 base, with 12 bases spanning the gap. The length of the CDR3 is 15 residues. Germline V gives CDR1 SGHVS, CDR2 FQNEAQ. Per the study methods: Reference gene primer amplification in the assay estimated nucleated cell counts. Sequencing used immunoSEQ multiplex PCR; TCRdb keeps in-frame clones, though not all of them. V and J calls and clone size are as listed in that table; D and trimming were resolved from the DNA. The repertoire has 200,000 or so clones, roughly 84% of them found once; the top ten carry 6.2%. The sequence came from a woman aged 40 to 55 who had recovered from COVID-19. The source material was peripheral blood. The gene calls are TRBV7-8 and TRBJ2-1; D gene ambiguous. The CDR3 nucleotides read TGTGCCAGCAGCCAGCGAGAGCCGTCCTACAATGAGCAGTTCTTC. Protein product: CASSQREPSYNEQFF. Full variable domain (outside the CDR3, taken from reference TRBV7-8 and TRBJ2-1): GAGVSQSPRYKVAKRGQDVALRCDPISGHVSLFWYQQALGQGPEFLTYFQNEAQLDKSGLPSDRFFAERPEGSVSTLKIQRTQQEDSAVYLCASSQREPSYNEQFFGPGTRLTVL.